This T cell receptor beta chain was recorded in a study of T cell responses to AZD1222 COVID-19 vaccine. General observations from the study: Clonal diversity was possibly underestimated; the donors were predominantly white British and more often female. Repertoires were obtained only post-peak T cell response.

About this clone itself: Antigen specificity is unknown.

The V and J ends lost 4 bases and 2 bases, in that order; junction bases with no gene match: 6. Germline CDR1 LGHDT, CDR2 YNNKEL (reference sequence). The CDR3 consists of 16 residues. Profiled with immunoSEQ multiplex PCR; TCRdb holds only in-frame clones, not every one. Of more than 90,000 clones in the sample, around 90% were seen once. Sequences were derived from peripheral blood, sampled 28 days after the second AZD1222 dose. J is TRBJ2-5 and V is TRBV3-1 (or the pseudogene TRBV3-2); 11 nucleotides match TRBD2. This clonotype was obtained from an adult who received the AZD1222 COVID-19 vaccine. The CDR3 DNA reads as TGTGCCAGCAGCCTACGTAGCGGGGGGGGACAAGAGACCCAGTACTTC. Residues: CASSLRSGGGQETQYF.